The 22 T cell receptor beta chains reported below all come from one sample, sequenced in a study of Graves' ophthalmopathy and Graves' hyperthyroidism. RNA served as the template for amplifying TCR beta CDR3 regions. HTBI primers were employed in first-round RT-PCR, then a second-round multiplex PCR followed. TCRdb recomputed calls from the multiplex PCR reads with MiXCR, one row per CDR3 protein. Of approximately 1.2 million distinct CDR3 sequences listed, roughly 35% were seen once; the top ten hold 8.5% to 14%. Sequencing input: peripheral blood or thyroid tissue (not recorded which). These receptors came from an adult man with Graves' hyperthyroidism.

This clonotype was seen ten or more times. This chain links TRBV24-1 with TRBJ2-7; D is possibly TRBD1 or TRBD2 (6 bases each). Trimming shortened V by 5 bases and J by 6 bases, and 13 bases separated the two germline ends. Germline V gene sequence: CDR1 KGHDR, CDR2 SFDVKD. The CDR3 extends over 13 amino acids. CDR3 bases: TGTGCCACCAGTGTTCCGGGGGCGGGCGAGCAGTACTTC. Translating gives CATSVPGAGEQYF.

This clonotype occurred a few times. This chain joins TRBV18 and TRBJ1-6; no firm D call. The V and J ends lost 1 base and 10 bases respectively, with 8 bases between them. The CDR3 sequence is 13 residues long. Germline assignment: CDR1 KGHSH and CDR2 LQKENI. Here the CDR3 reads CASSPLSDSPLHF. Written as DNA, the CDR3 is TGTGCCAGCTCACCACTCTCAGACTCACCCCTCCACTTT.

The chain recombines TRBV2 with TRBJ2-2, with TRBD2 matching 12 bases. With V trimmed by 10 bases and J by 1 base, 13 bases remained unmatched. The CDR3 is made up of 18 amino acids. The V gene's germline CDR1 is SNHLY and CDR2 FYNNEI. The CDR3 DNA is TGTGCCACGTTAGGGACTAGCGGGTATACCCTGAACACCGGGGAGCTGTTTTTT. Protein sequence: CATLGTSGYTLNTGELFF.

This chain connects TRBV10-3 to TRBJ1-5; 11 bases are shared with TRBD1. This CDR3 has 14 residues. The V gene end was trimmed by 6 bases and the J gene end by 11 bases; junction bases not matched to a gene: 9. In germline, CDR1 is ENHRY, CDR2 SYGVKD. The CDR3 loop reads CAISGTGGGETQHF. The CDR3 DNA sequence: TGTGCCATCAGCGGGACAGGGGGAGGAGAGACCCAGCATTTT.

This chain uses TRBV7-9 with TRBJ1-5; no clear D gene. The germline V and J ends were trimmed by 1 base and 2 bases, with 18 bases remaining between them. Germline V CDR1 and CDR2: SEHNR, FQNEAQ (reference sequence). CDR3 size: 18 residues. CDR3 sequence reads: CASSLGSGLQHGNQPQHF. CDR3 nucleotides: TGTGCCAGCAGCTTAGGGTCTGGCCTCCAGCACGGCAATCAGCCCCAGCATTTT.

This chain links TRBV7-2 with TRBJ2-3, with 7 bases identical to TRBD2. Looked up from germline, CDR1 is SGHTA and CDR2 is FQGNSA. V shed 5 bases, J shed 13 bases, and the junction held 9 bases outside the gene matches. CDR3 length: 12 amino acids. CDR3 in amino acids: CASSRTGLGEYF. Here the CDR3 DNA reads TGTGCCAGCAGCCGAACCGGACTAGGGGAGTATTTT.

The sample holds a few counts of this clonotype. A much larger clone lies a single base off, so this may be a read error. The V and J genes are TRBV12-3 or TRBV12-4 and TRBJ2-5, with D maybe TRBD1 (6 bases). The CDR3 spans 13 residues. With 5 bases removed from V and 7 bases from J, the gap between germline ends came to 14 bases. The CDR3 reads CASSKTGKGTQYF. In nucleotides, the CDR3 is TGTGCCAGCAGTAAGACAGGCAAAGGGACCCAGTACTTC.

This clonotype showed up just a few times. The genes are TRBV2 and TRBJ1-4; possible D gene TRBD1, 5 bases. Trimming removed 8 bases at V and 5 bases at J, with 15 bases between. The V gene's germline CDR1 is SNHLY and CDR2 FYNNEI. The CDR3 totals 14 residues. CDR3 amino acids: CASRRGPVNEKLFF. As DNA, the CDR3 is TGTGCCAGCCGGAGGGGCCCAGTAAATGAAAAACTGTTTTTT.

The chain recombines TRBV14 with TRBJ2-7, with 7 bases lining up with TRBD1. The CDR3 covers 14 residues. Germline CDR1 reads SGHDN; CDR2 reads FVKESK. V was pared by 10 bases and J by 3 bases, with 12 bases of the junction left unmatched. The CDR3 sequence: CATSGQTILYEQYF. The CDR3 DNA reads as TGTGCCACCTCGGGACAGACCATCCTCTACGAGCAGTACTTC.

This clonotype was detected ten times or more. This chain connects TRBV14 to TRBJ2-6; 10 positions agree with TRBD2. With 2 bases clipped from V and 3 bases from J, the junction kept 7 bases outside the gene matches. Germline CDR1 reads SGHDN; CDR2 reads FVKESK. This CDR3 contains 18 residues. CDR3 in amino acids: CASSQRLAGVRGANVLTF. CDR3 DNA: TGTGCCAGCAGCCAACGGCTAGCGGGAGTTCGTGGGGCCAACGTCCTGACTTTC.

The chain has TRBV20-1 and TRBJ2-5; the match to TRBD2 covers 11 bases. The germline gives CDR1 DFQATT, CDR2 SNEGSKA (reference sequence). After removal of 2 bases from V and 3 bases from J, the junction contained 5 bases not matched to a gene. The CDR3 extends over 15 amino acids. The CDR3 reads CSARKGTSGEETQYF. DNA of the CDR3: TGCAGTGCTAGAAAGGGGACTAGCGGAGAAGAGACCCAGTACTTC.

This clonotype has at least ten counts. The gene calls are TRBV7-2 and TRBJ1-1; 7 bases align to TRBD1. V trimming: 4 bases; J trimming: 1 base; junction bases outside the gene matches: 12. Germline V gene sequence: CDR1 SGHTA, CDR2 FQGNSA. The CDR3 sequence is 17 residues long. CDR3 protein: CASSSYPDRAGNTEAFF. CDR3 in DNA: TGTGCCAGCAGCTCCTACCCCGACAGGGCGGGGAACACTGAAGCTTTCTTT.

The J gene is TRBJ1-5, the V gene TRBV6-5; D is ambiguous. CDR1 and CDR2 (germline): MNHEY, SVGAGI. The CDR3 runs 16 residues. Trimming removed 2 bases at V and 1 base at J, with 12 bases between. DNA of the CDR3: TGTGCCAGCAGTTACAGACCACAACGAAGCAATCAGCCCCAGCATTTT. It is translated as CASSYRPQRSNQPQHF.

This chain links TRBV7-9 with TRBJ1-5, with 7 bases that match TRBD1. Trimming at V came to 5 bases and at J to 5 bases, leaving 3 bases not matched to a gene. This CDR3 comprises 13 residues. Germline CDR1 is SEHNR and CDR2 is FQNEAQ (reference sequence). In DNA form, the CDR3 reads TGTGCCAGCAGCAAGGGGGCGGATCAGCCCCAGCATTTT. Translating it yields CASSKGADQPQHF.

The genes are TRBV7-9 and TRBJ1-1; 10 nucleotides agree with TRBD1. The junction had 5 bases not matched to a gene; V was cut back by 4 bases and J by 6 bases. CDR1 and CDR2 (germline): SEHNR, FQNEAQ (reference sequence). The CDR3 runs 14 residues. In DNA, the CDR3 is TGTGCCAGCAGCTCAACAGACAGGGGGCCTGAAGCTTTCTTT. Protein product: CASSSTDRGPEAFF.

This clonotype was seen only a few times. The chain joins TRBV19 to TRBJ1-4; 8 nucleotides agree with TRBD1. Germline V gene data show CDR1 as LNHDA and CDR2 as SQIVND (reference sequence). The junction had 11 bases not matched to a gene; V was cut back by 6 bases and J by 8 bases. The CDR3 totals 15 residues. CDR3 region: CASSQPGGAGEKLFF. CDR3 nucleotides: TGTGCCAGTAGCCAGCCAGGGGGCGCCGGGGAAAAACTGTTTTTT.

This clonotype was seen a few times. V is TRBV20-1 and J is TRBJ1-1; TRBD1 matches at 10 bases. The CDR3 is 13 residues long. Germline V gives CDR1 DFQATT, CDR2 SNEGSKA (reference sequence). CDR3 sequence (DNA): TGCAGCCCTCGACAGGGGGCTAGGACTGAAGCTTTCTTT. It encodes CSPRQGARTEAFF.

The chain uses TRBV10-2 and TRBJ2-7; 9 nucleotides line up with TRBD1. The CDR3 is 15 residues long. Trimming cost V 2 bases and J 3 bases; bases outside gene matches: 5. Germline loops: CDR1 WSHSY, CDR2 SAAADI. The CDR3 reads CASSEPDRGLYEQYF. Here the CDR3 DNA reads TGCGCCAGCAGTGAGCCGGACAGGGGACTCTACGAGCAGTACTTC.

The gene calls are TRBV10-2 and TRBJ2-7; TRBD2 matches at 8 bases. The J segment lost 2 bases and the V segment lost 2 bases, leaving 8 bases of the junction unmatched. The CDR3 covers 16 residues. Germline CDR1 is WSHSY and CDR2 is SAAADI. CDR3 sequence (DNA): TGCGCCAGCAGTGAGGGACTAGCCGGTCTTACCTACGAGCAGTACTTC. Encoded protein: CASSEGLAGLTYEQYF.

V and J are TRBV18 and TRBJ2-7; D is unclear. This CDR3 has 12 residues. Germline CDR1 KGHSH, CDR2 LQKENI. V lost 5 bases and J 3 bases, leaving 8 bases between the germline ends. CDR3 sequence (DNA): TGTGCCAGCTCAACCTCGGTCTACGAGCAGTACTTC. Residues: CASSTSVYEQYF.

V and J are TRBV29-1 and TRBJ1-5, with TRBD1 as a possible D gene (5 bases). This CDR3 is 15 amino acids long. With 8 bases removed from V and 6 bases from J, the gap between germline ends came to 23 bases. Germline V gene lookup returns CDR1 SQVTM and CDR2 ANQGSEA. The CDR3 loop reads CSSFGGLLGTQPQHF. The CDR3 DNA reads as TGCAGCAGTTTTGGTGGCCTCCTGGGGACTCAGCCCCAGCATTTT.

The chain links TRBV2 to TRBJ1-1, with TRBD1 identical over 7 bases. The CDR3 consists of 16 residues. CDR1 is SNHLY and CDR2 is FYNNEI in the germline V gene. V lost 5 bases to trimming and J lost 2 bases; unmatched junction nucleotides: 11. The chain's CDR3 is CASSLTRDSYNTEAFF. Here the CDR3 DNA reads TGTGCCAGCAGTTTAACCAGGGACAGCTATAACACTGAAGCTTTCTTT.